The rows below give T cell receptor beta chains drawn from one sample of a study of CD8 T cells in ankylosing spondylitis. TCRdb passed the 5' RACE reads through MiXCR, listing each CDR3 protein once. The sample shows approximately 260,000 distinct CDR3 sequences, approximately 9% of them seen only once. Sequencing input: blood, either unsorted or a sorted T cell fraction (not recorded which). These TCRs come from a male donor with ankylosing spondylitis or in good health (not recorded which). Both conserved end residues are part of each CDR3. D genes are given only for firm matches. Clone size appears in some rows only: once, few, many, or a class for an expanded clone.

cdr3_nt: TGTGCCAGTAGCGGGACTAGGGCGAACACCGGGGAGCTGTTTTTT
cdr3_aa: CASSGTRANTGELFF
clone_size: .
v_call: TRBV19
j_call: TRBJ2-2
d_call: TRBD2

cdr3_nt: TGTGCCAGCAGGATTCAGGGAGACTCCAGCTCACCCCTCCACTTT
cdr3_aa: CASRIQGDSSSPLHF
clone_size: .
v_call: TRBV12-3/TRBV12-4
j_call: TRBJ1-6
d_call: .

cdr3_nt: TGTGCCAGCAGCTTAGAACTAGCGGGGGGGCCCTACGAGCAGTACTTC
cdr3_aa: CASSLELAGGPYEQYF
clone_size: few
v_call: TRBV7-2
j_call: TRBJ2-7
d_call: TRBD2

cdr3_nt: TGTGCCAGCAGCTTAGTTCTAGCGGGAGATGAGACCCAGTACTTC
cdr3_aa: CASSLVLAGDETQYF
clone_size: many
v_call: TRBV7-8
j_call: TRBJ2-5
d_call: TRBD2

cdr3_nt: TGTGCCTGGAGTGCAGCCGTGAGGGCGGAAATCGCCTTC
cdr3_aa: CAWSAAVRAEIAF
clone_size: few
v_call: TRBV30
j_call: TRBJ1-2
d_call: .

cdr3_nt: TGTGCCAGCAGTTTACTACAACTCTCGGCAGGAGGGACCGGGGAGCTGTTTTTT
cdr3_aa: CASSLLQLSAGGTGELFF
clone_size: few
v_call: TRBV28
j_call: TRBJ2-2
d_call: .

cdr3_nt: TGCAGTGCTAGAGGGACAGGGGGAGAGACCCAGTACTTC
cdr3_aa: CSARGTGGETQYF
clone_size: .
v_call: TRBV20-1
j_call: TRBJ2-5
d_call: TRBD1

cdr3_nt: TGTGCCAGCAGTGACAGAGTGGGCACTGAAGCTTTCTTT
cdr3_aa: CASSDRVGTEAFF
clone_size: many
v_call: TRBV6-4
j_call: TRBJ1-1
d_call: .

cdr3_nt: TGTGCCAGCAGCTTAGCCCCGGATAGCACAGATACGCAGTATTTT
cdr3_aa: CASSLAPDSTDTQYF
clone_size: few
v_call: TRBV7-8
j_call: TRBJ2-3
d_call: .

cdr3_nt: TGTGCCAGCAGTAACGGGGGGCGTAATGGCTACACCTTC
cdr3_aa: CASSNGGRNGYTF
clone_size: .
v_call: TRBV12-3/TRBV12-4
j_call: TRBJ1-2
d_call: .

cdr3_nt: TGTGCCACCATGAGGGGCCTACTCTCCTACGAGCAGTACTTC
cdr3_aa: CATMRGLLSYEQYF
clone_size: many
v_call: TRBV24-1
j_call: TRBJ2-7
d_call: .

cdr3_nt: TGTGCCAGCAGCTTGGAACAATATAATTCACCCCTCCACTTT
cdr3_aa: CASSLEQYNSPLHF
clone_size: many
v_call: TRBV7-9
j_call: TRBJ1-6
d_call: .

cdr3_nt: TGTGCCAGCAGTTTATGCGGGAGAATCTACGAGCAGTACTTC
cdr3_aa: CASSLCGRIYEQYF
clone_size: many
v_call: TRBV12-3/TRBV12-4
j_call: TRBJ2-7
d_call: TRBD2

cdr3_nt: TGTGCCAGCAAAGGACAGCAGGAGGCCACCATATATTTT
cdr3_aa: CASKGQQEATIYF
clone_size: many
v_call: TRBV6-1
j_call: TRBJ1-3
d_call: .

cdr3_nt: TGTGCCAGCAGCCAAGATATAGCGGGGGCCTACGAGCAGTACTTC
cdr3_aa: CASSQDIAGAYEQYF
clone_size: many
v_call: TRBV4-2
j_call: TRBJ2-7
d_call: TRBD2

cdr3_nt: TGTGCCAGCAGCTTGTTTAGCGGGAGCAATGAGCAGTTCTTC
cdr3_aa: CASSLFSGSNEQFF
clone_size: many
v_call: TRBV5-6
j_call: TRBJ2-1
d_call: TRBD2

cdr3_nt: TGCAGTGCTAGAGGGGTTTACAGGGGGGTCGACGAGCAGTACTTC
cdr3_aa: CSARGVYRGVDEQYF
clone_size: few
v_call: TRBV20-1
j_call: TRBJ2-7
d_call: TRBD1

cdr3_nt: TGCGCCAGCAGCCCGACTAGCGGGTCGCCCAAAAACATTCAGTACTTC
cdr3_aa: CASSPTSGSPKNIQYF
clone_size: many
v_call: TRBV5-1
j_call: TRBJ2-4
d_call: TRBD2

cdr3_nt: TGTGCCAGCAGTGAACTAGGACTAGCGGGAGAGACCCAGTACTTC
cdr3_aa: CASSELGLAGETQYF
clone_size: many
v_call: TRBV6-1
j_call: TRBJ2-5
d_call: TRBD2

cdr3_nt: TGTGCCAGCAGCGCCGGTAGACAGTTTTACTACGAGCAGTACTTC
cdr3_aa: CASSAGRQFYYEQYF
clone_size: .
v_call: TRBV7-2
j_call: TRBJ2-7
d_call: .

cdr3_nt: TGTGCTAGTGAACACGACCAGGGTTACAACGAGCAGTACTTC
cdr3_aa: CASEHDQGYNEQYF
clone_size: many
v_call: TRBV12-5
j_call: TRBJ2-7
d_call: .

cdr3_nt: TGTGCCAGCAGCGTCGGGGATGGCACTGAAGCTTTCTTT
cdr3_aa: CASSVGDGTEAFF
clone_size: many
v_call: TRBV9
j_call: TRBJ1-1
d_call: .

cdr3_nt: TGCGCCAGTGACGTGGGGGGCACAGATACGCAGTATTTT
cdr3_aa: CASDVGGTDTQYF
clone_size: many
v_call: TRBV5-1
j_call: TRBJ2-3
d_call: .

cdr3_nt: TGTGCCTGGAGGGGGTCTGGAAACACCATATATTTT
cdr3_aa: CAWRGSGNTIYF
clone_size: few
v_call: TRBV30
j_call: TRBJ1-3
d_call: .

cdr3_nt: TGTGCCAGCAGTGACGAGGGCAGGAACGAGTATGGCTACACCTTC
cdr3_aa: CASSDEGRNEYGYTF
clone_size: many
v_call: TRBV25-1
j_call: TRBJ1-2
d_call: .

cdr3_nt: TGTGCCAGTAGTATAAATGGGAACACTGAAGCTTTCTTT
cdr3_aa: CASSINGNTEAFF
clone_size: many
v_call: TRBV19
j_call: TRBJ1-1
d_call: .

cdr3_nt: TGTGCCAGCAGCGCAGCCCGGGACACCTTAGGCTACACCTTC
cdr3_aa: CASSAARDTLGYTF
clone_size: many
v_call: TRBV6-1
j_call: TRBJ1-2
d_call: .

cdr3_nt: TGTGCCAGCAGTGCCCCAGGGAAGAATTCACCCCTCCACTTT
cdr3_aa: CASSAPGKNSPLHF
clone_size: many
v_call: TRBV25-1
j_call: TRBJ1-6
d_call: .

cdr3_nt: TGTGCCAGCAGCCAAGAAGGGACTAGCAATCAGCCCCAGCATTTT
cdr3_aa: CASSQEGTSNQPQHF
clone_size: many
v_call: TRBV7-9
j_call: TRBJ1-5
d_call: .

cdr3_nt: TGTGCCAGCAGCCTACCGGGGATTAATGAAAAACTGTTTTTT
cdr3_aa: CASSLPGINEKLFF
clone_size: many
v_call: TRBV7-9
j_call: TRBJ1-4
d_call: .

cdr3_nt: TGCGCCAGCAGCCAAGAAAGGGTAGCTGGGTATAATTCACCCCTCCACTTT
cdr3_aa: CASSQERVAGYNSPLHF
clone_size: many
v_call: TRBV4-3
j_call: TRBJ1-6
d_call: .

cdr3_nt: TGCAGTGCGTGGACTAGCGGGACCGCCGGGGAGCTGTTTTTT
cdr3_aa: CSAWTSGTAGELFF
clone_size: few
v_call: TRBV20-1
j_call: TRBJ2-2
d_call: TRBD2

cdr3_nt: TGCGCCAGCAGTACGGGACCGACGATGAACACTGAAGCTTTCTTT
cdr3_aa: CASSTGPTMNTEAFF
clone_size: many
v_call: TRBV10-2
j_call: TRBJ1-1
d_call: .

cdr3_nt: TGCAGTGCTCAGACGAGAAACACTGAAGCTTTCTTT
cdr3_aa: CSAQTRNTEAFF
clone_size: many
v_call: TRBV20-1
j_call: TRBJ1-1
d_call: .

cdr3_nt: TGTGCCAGCAGCCCAGGACTAGCGGGAGAGGGCTCCTACAATGAGCAGTTCTTC
cdr3_aa: CASSPGLAGEGSYNEQFF
clone_size: many
v_call: TRBV5-5
j_call: TRBJ2-1
d_call: TRBD2

cdr3_nt: TGCAGTGCTAGAGGTCCCGGGACGGCAACCGGGGAGCTGTTTTTT
cdr3_aa: CSARGPGTATGELFF
clone_size: many
v_call: TRBV20-1
j_call: TRBJ2-2
d_call: .

cdr3_nt: TGTGCCAGCAGCGTAGTTGGGACAGGGTCACCGTATGGCTACACCTTC
cdr3_aa: CASSVVGTGSPYGYTF
clone_size: many
v_call: TRBV9
j_call: TRBJ1-2
d_call: TRBD1

cdr3_nt: TGTGCCAGCAGTTACTCCGACAGGGCGAAAACTGAAGCTTTCTTT
cdr3_aa: CASSYSDRAKTEAFF
clone_size: many
v_call: TRBV6-5
j_call: TRBJ1-1
d_call: TRBD1

cdr3_nt: TGTGCCAGCAGTTTATCTGGTGGGAGACCCACCTACGAGCAGTACTTC
cdr3_aa: CASSLSGGRPTYEQYF
clone_size: many
v_call: TRBV27
j_call: TRBJ2-7
d_call: .

cdr3_nt: TGTGCCAGCACCCAAAGGAACACCGGGGAGCTGTTTTTT
cdr3_aa: CASTQRNTGELFF
clone_size: many
v_call: TRBV11-2
j_call: TRBJ2-2
d_call: .

cdr3_nt: TGCGCCAGCAGCCTGGGGGGGGTCGCGGAGACCCAGTACTTC
cdr3_aa: CASSLGGVAETQYF
clone_size: .
v_call: TRBV4-1
j_call: TRBJ2-5
d_call: TRBD2

cdr3_nt: TGCGCCAGCAGCCAGATGGGGGGACTTAGCACAGATACGCAGTATTTT
cdr3_aa: CASSQMGGLSTDTQYF
clone_size: many
v_call: TRBV4-3
j_call: TRBJ2-3
d_call: .

cdr3_nt: TGCAGTGCTAGAGATTTCTCCGGCAGGGGGAGGGATGAGCAGTTCTTC
cdr3_aa: CSARDFSGRGRDEQFF
clone_size: many
v_call: TRBV20-1
j_call: TRBJ2-1
d_call: .

cdr3_nt: TGTGCCAGCAGCTTGGGACCCTGGGGAGCTTTCTTT
cdr3_aa: CASSLGPWGAFF
clone_size: many
v_call: TRBV11-2
j_call: TRBJ1-1
d_call: .

cdr3_nt: TGCAGTGCCTCAAGCGGGTTAAGCTCCTACGAGCAGTACTTC
cdr3_aa: CSASSGLSSYEQYF
clone_size: many
v_call: TRBV20-1
j_call: TRBJ2-7
d_call: .

cdr3_nt: TGTGCCAGCAGCTTATTAGCGGGAGGGCCTGAGCAGTTCTTC
cdr3_aa: CASSLLAGGPEQFF
clone_size: many
v_call: TRBV11-3
j_call: TRBJ2-1
d_call: TRBD2

cdr3_nt: TGCAGTGCTAGAGATTTTCAGGGACTAGCGGGCACAGATACGCAGTATTTT
cdr3_aa: CSARDFQGLAGTDTQYF
clone_size: many
v_call: TRBV20-1
j_call: TRBJ2-3
d_call: TRBD2

cdr3_nt: TGTGCCAGCAGCCGTGCCGGCACGAATGAAAAACTGTTTTTT
cdr3_aa: CASSRAGTNEKLFF
clone_size: many
v_call: TRBV7-2
j_call: TRBJ1-4
d_call: .

cdr3_nt: TGCGCCAGCAGCCAAGACAGCCTCTATGGCTACACCTTC
cdr3_aa: CASSQDSLYGYTF
clone_size: many
v_call: TRBV4-1
j_call: TRBJ1-2
d_call: .

cdr3_nt: TGTGCCAGCAGTTACTTTGGGGCCCTCTCTGGGGCCAACGTCCTGACTTTC
cdr3_aa: CASSYFGALSGANVLTF
clone_size: many
v_call: TRBV6-2/TRBV6-3
j_call: TRBJ2-6
d_call: .

cdr3_nt: TGTGCCAGCAGCTCCGGGACTAGCGGGGCCGGGGAGCTGTTTTTT
cdr3_aa: CASSSGTSGAGELFF
clone_size: few
v_call: TRBV5-6
j_call: TRBJ2-2
d_call: TRBD2

cdr3_nt: TGTGCCAGCAGTACCAATCGGGACTACCTCCTTAGCTCCTACAATGAGCAGTTCTTC
cdr3_aa: CASSTNRDYLLSSYNEQFF
clone_size: many
v_call: TRBV7-8
j_call: TRBJ2-1
d_call: TRBD2

cdr3_nt: TGCAGTGCTGGACAGGGGGTTGGGTATGGCTACACCTTC
cdr3_aa: CSAGQGVGYGYTF
clone_size: many
v_call: TRBV20-1
j_call: TRBJ1-2
d_call: TRBD1

cdr3_nt: TGTGCCACCAGCAGGCTACAGGGAATTGAGGGTCAGCCCCAGCATTTT
cdr3_aa: CATSRLQGIEGQPQHF
clone_size: few
v_call: TRBV15
j_call: TRBJ1-5
d_call: .